The rows below give T cell receptor beta chains drawn from one sample of a study of blood T cell repertoires in COVID-19. Only in-frame clones appear in the TCRdb table, and some are missing; sequencing was by immunoSEQ multiplex PCR. The sample contains 200,000 to 250,000 clones, 70% to 90% of which appear only once. What was sequenced was peripheral blood. The receptor set was obtained from a man aged 45 to 65 who had recovered from COVID-19. Both conserved end residues are part of each CDR3. A D gene is named only where the DNA matches it firmly. Clone size is not always given. Where it is, it says once, few, many or a class for expanded clones.

v_call: TRBV11-2; clone_size: NA; d_call: NA; j_call: TRBJ1-4; cdr3_aa: CASSAQGTTNEKLFF; cdr3_nt: TGTGCCAGCAGCGCACAGGGTACAACTAATGAAAAACTGTTTTTT
v_call: TRBV5-1; clone_size: NA; d_call: NA; j_call: TRBJ2-5; cdr3_aa: CASSPNWLTGEETQYF; cdr3_nt: TGCGCCAGCAGCCCCAACTGGTTAACGGGAGAAGAGACCCAGTACTTC
v_call: TRBV6-1; clone_size: NA; d_call: NA; j_call: TRBJ1-1; cdr3_aa: CASSENPPPSRTEAFF; cdr3_nt: TGTGCCAGCAGTGAAAACCCCCCCCCGAGTCGCACTGAAGCTTTCTTT
v_call: TRBV19; clone_size: NA; d_call: NA; j_call: TRBJ1-1; cdr3_aa: CASSVKGDTEAFF; cdr3_nt: TGTGCCAGTAGTGTCAAGGGAGACACTGAAGCTTTCTTT
v_call: TRBV12-3/TRBV12-4; clone_size: NA; d_call: TRBD1; j_call: TRBJ1-2; cdr3_aa: CASSPQGNYGYTF; cdr3_nt: TGTGCCAGCAGCCCACAGGGGAACTATGGCTACACCTTC
v_call: TRBV6-6; clone_size: few; d_call: TRBD1; j_call: TRBJ1-6; cdr3_aa: CASSSQGDYSPLHF; cdr3_nt: TGTGCCAGCAGTTCACAGGGGGACTATTCACCCCTCCACTTT
v_call: TRBV28; clone_size: NA; d_call: TRBD1; j_call: TRBJ2-1; cdr3_aa: CASSIYRGSYNEQFF; cdr3_nt: TGTGCCAGCAGCATCTACAGGGGATCCTACAATGAGCAGTTCTTC
v_call: TRBV6-5; clone_size: once; d_call: TRBD2; j_call: TRBJ2-1; cdr3_aa: CASRLAGRYNEQFF; cdr3_nt: TGTGCCAGCCGACTAGCGGGCCGGTACAATGAGCAGTTCTTC
v_call: TRBV4-2; clone_size: once; d_call: TRBD2; j_call: TRBJ2-7; cdr3_aa: CASSQTLAGAGEQYF; cdr3_nt: TGTGCCAGCAGCCAAACCCTAGCGGGAGCCGGCGAGCAGTACTTC
v_call: TRBV27; clone_size: NA; d_call: NA; j_call: TRBJ2-3; cdr3_aa: CASSLNLGAQYF; cdr3_nt: TGTGCCAGCAGTTTAAACCTAGGGGCGCAGTATTTT
v_call: TRBV19; clone_size: few; d_call: NA; j_call: TRBJ2-3; cdr3_aa: CASSIGLADTQYF; cdr3_nt: TGTGCCAGTAGTATAGGACTAGCAGATACGCAGTATTTT
v_call: TRBV29-1; clone_size: few; d_call: NA; j_call: TRBJ1-3; cdr3_aa: CSVDQGSGNTIYF; cdr3_nt: TGCAGCGTTGATCAGGGGAGTGGAAACACCATATATTTT
v_call: TRBV28; clone_size: few; d_call: TRBD2; j_call: TRBJ2-7; cdr3_aa: CASRRRESYYEQYF; cdr3_nt: TGTGCCAGCAGACGGCGGGAGAGTTACTACGAGCAGTACTTC
v_call: TRBV5-8; clone_size: NA; d_call: TRBD1; j_call: TRBJ2-2; cdr3_aa: CASSDRDRGKTGELFF; cdr3_nt: TGTGCCAGCAGCGACCGGGACAGGGGGAAAACCGGGGAGCTGTTTTTT
v_call: TRBV14; clone_size: NA; d_call: NA; j_call: TRBJ2-2; cdr3_aa: CASSQEWANGELFF; cdr3_nt: TGTGCCAGCAGCCAAGAATGGGCTAACGGGGAGCTGTTTTTT
v_call: TRBV7-2; clone_size: NA; d_call: NA; j_call: TRBJ1-4; cdr3_aa: CASSLQRNEKLFF; cdr3_nt: TGTGCCAGCAGCTTACAGAGGAATGAAAAACTGTTTTTT
v_call: TRBV19; clone_size: NA; d_call: TRBD2; j_call: TRBJ2-5; cdr3_aa: CASSIDGAGGLQETQYF; cdr3_nt: TGTGCCAGTAGTATAGATGGAGCGGGAGGCCTCCAAGAGACCCAGTACTTC
v_call: TRBV15; clone_size: once; d_call: NA; j_call: TRBJ2-7; cdr3_aa: CATSTRRGYEQYF; cdr3_nt: TGTGCCACCAGCACCCGGCGGGGCTACGAGCAGTACTTC
v_call: TRBV7-6; clone_size: NA; d_call: TRBD2; j_call: TRBJ2-4; cdr3_aa: CASSIESQREKVYYF; cdr3_nt: TGTGCCAGCAGCATAGAGTCCCAGCGGGAGAAGGTATACTACTTC
v_call: TRBV5-1; clone_size: NA; d_call: TRBD1; j_call: TRBJ2-2; cdr3_aa: CASRTGAETGELFF; cdr3_nt: TGCGCCAGTCGGACAGGCGCGGAGACCGGGGAGCTGTTTTTT
v_call: TRBV19; clone_size: NA; d_call: TRBD2; j_call: TRBJ2-6; cdr3_aa: CASSIPGGRDVLTF; cdr3_nt: TGTGCCAGTAGTATACCGGGAGGGAGGGACGTCCTGACTTTC
v_call: TRBV29-1; clone_size: NA; d_call: TRBD1; j_call: TRBJ2-2; cdr3_aa: CSVQGVGFTGELFF; cdr3_nt: TGCAGCGTGCAGGGGGTTGGGTTCACCGGGGAGCTGTTTTTT
v_call: TRBV28; clone_size: NA; d_call: NA; j_call: TRBJ2-1; cdr3_aa: CAGGTAPDNEQFF; cdr3_nt: TGTGCCGGGGGGACTGCCCCGGATAATGAGCAGTTCTTC
v_call: TRBV2; clone_size: NA; d_call: TRBD2; j_call: TRBJ2-5; cdr3_aa: CASSSGKTIQETQYF; cdr3_nt: TGTGCCAGCAGTAGCGGGAAAACAATTCAAGAGACCCAGTACTTC
v_call: TRBV24-1; clone_size: few; d_call: NA; j_call: TRBJ1-4; cdr3_aa: CATSDHSEKLFF; cdr3_nt: TGTGCCACCAGTGATCACAGTGAAAAACTGTTTTTT
v_call: TRBV5-1; clone_size: NA; d_call: TRBD2; j_call: TRBJ2-6; cdr3_aa: CASSSGTSGYSGANVLTF; cdr3_nt: TGCGCCAGCAGCTCCGGGACTAGCGGGTACTCTGGGGCCAACGTCCTGACTTTC